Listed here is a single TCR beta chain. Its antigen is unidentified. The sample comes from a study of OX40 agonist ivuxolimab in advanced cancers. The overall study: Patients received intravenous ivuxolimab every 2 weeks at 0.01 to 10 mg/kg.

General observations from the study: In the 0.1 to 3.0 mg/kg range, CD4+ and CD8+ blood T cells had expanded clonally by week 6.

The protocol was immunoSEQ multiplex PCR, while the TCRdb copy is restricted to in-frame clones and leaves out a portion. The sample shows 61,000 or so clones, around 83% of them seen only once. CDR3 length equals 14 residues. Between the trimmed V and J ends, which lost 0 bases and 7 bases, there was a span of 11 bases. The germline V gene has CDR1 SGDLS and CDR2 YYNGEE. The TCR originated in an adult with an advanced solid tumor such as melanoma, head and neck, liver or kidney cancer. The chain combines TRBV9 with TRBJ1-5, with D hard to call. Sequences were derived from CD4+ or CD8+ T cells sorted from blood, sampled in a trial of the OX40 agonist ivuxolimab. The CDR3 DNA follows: TGTGCCAGCAGCGTAGGTTGGGAAGAACAGCCCCAGCATTTT. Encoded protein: CASSVGWEEQPQHF.